The 9 T cell receptor beta chains below come from one sample, sequenced in a study of Ad26.COV2.S vaccination and SARS-CoV-2 variants. Treatment denoted: about 20 received Ad26.COV2.S at low or high dose, single or two shots; several received placebo; per-sample allocation not given. The study sampled participants on day 63 after the first vaccine or placebo injection. Sequencing was performed with immunoSEQ multiplex PCR; in TCRdb, only in-frame clones are kept and a portion is missing. This sample has some 640,000 clones, with around 89% found just once. This material consisted of peripheral blood, taken in a trial of Ad26.COV2.S vaccine versus placebo. These receptors came from a person between 18 and 60 years old who received the Ad26.COV2.S COVID-19 vaccine or a placebo.

V is TRBV18 and J is TRBJ2-3, with 10 bases fitting TRBD2. Germline loops: CDR1 KGHSH, CDR2 LQKENI. The CDR3 covers 14 residues. V trimming: 4 bases; J trimming: 4 bases; junction bases outside the gene matches: 2. The DNA of the CDR3 is TGTGCCAGCTCACTAGGGACTAGCGCAGATACGCAGTATTTT. This gives the protein CASSLGTSADTQYF.

The chain carries TRBV27 and TRBJ2-1, with D perhaps matching TRBD2 (7 bases). The germline CDR1 and CDR2 sequences are MNHEY and SMNVEV (reference sequence). V was cut by 8 bases and J by 2 bases, with 16 bases left in between. This CDR3 contains 15 residues. This CDR3 reads CASRVRGTTYNEQFF. The CDR3 DNA is TGTGCCAGCCGAGTAAGGGGGACTACCTACAATGAGCAGTTCTTC.

The chain employs TRBV6-6 and TRBJ1-6, with D perhaps matching TRBD1 (5 bases). V was trimmed by 0 bases and J by 9 bases, leaving 12 bases between them. Looked up from germline, CDR1 is MNHNY and CDR2 is SVGAGI (reference sequence). This CDR3 contains 15 residues. The CDR3 here is CASSYSGTRGSPLHF. CDR3 sequence (DNA): TGTGCCAGCAGTTACTCTGGCACTAGGGGTTCACCCCTCCACTTT.

This sequence joins TRBV30 and TRBJ1-5, with 7 bases aligning to TRBD1. The ends lost 3 bases at V and 3 bases at J; junction bases unmatched: 5. The CDR3 loop spans 14 amino acids. Germline V gene lookup returns CDR1 GTSNPN and CDR2 SVGIG (reference sequence). CDR3 residues: CAWSGTADNQPQHF. In DNA form, the CDR3 reads TGTGCCTGGAGCGGGACAGCGGACAATCAGCCCCAGCATTTT. Supplemented by reference TRBV30 and TRBJ1-5, the full variable domain reads SQTIHQWPATLVQPVGSPLSLECTVEGTSNPNLYWYRQAAGRGLQLLFYSVGIGQISSEVPQNLSASRPQDRQFILSSKKLLLSDSGFYLCAWSGTADNQPQHFGDGTRLSIL.

This clone was found once. The chain uses TRBV2 and TRBJ2-5; 15 bases are shared with TRBD2. The CDR3 is made up of 15 amino acids. Trimming took 8 bases from V and 5 from J; bases not matched to a gene: 6. Germline CDR1 SNHLY, CDR2 FYNNEI. CDR3 residues: CASQSGLAGGETQYF. The CDR3 bases are TGTGCCAGCCAAAGTGGACTAGCGGGAGGGGAGACCCAGTACTTC.

Concerning this clone: The same CDR3 also results from other DNA sequences found in this sample. The chain has TRBV7-9 and TRBJ2-7; the match to TRBD1 covers 11 bases. V lost 3 bases and J lost 2; bases outside the gene matches: 3. This CDR3 has 15 amino acids. Per germline, CDR1 SEHNR and CDR2 FQNEAQ (reference sequence). This chain's CDR3 is CASSLGQGGTYEQYF. CDR3 DNA sequence: TGTGCCAGCAGCTTGGGACAGGGGGGAACCTACGAGCAGTACTTC.

The chain has TRBV6-5 and TRBJ1-3, with D unresolved. The CDR3 consists of 14 residues. Trimming pared 8 bases from V and 0 bases from J, leaving 11 bases between. CDR1 and CDR2 (germline): MNHEY, SVGAGI. The CDR3, as DNA: TGTGCCAGCTCCAACTTTTACTCTGGAAACACCATATATTTT. It encodes CASSNFYSGNTIYF.

The V gene is TRBV28, the J gene TRBJ2-1; D gene ambiguous. The CDR3 has 12 amino acids. Looked up from germline, CDR1 is MDHEN and CDR2 is SYDVKM. Trimming pared 5 bases from V and 3 bases from J, leaving 5 bases between. The DNA of the CDR3 is TGTGCCAGCAGTGCCGGCTACAATGAGCAGTTCTTC. This codes for CASSAGYNEQFF.

CDR3 in amino acids: CASSRTLGAQRETQYF. In DNA, the CDR3 is TGTGCCAGCAGTCGAACCCTTGGGGCCCAGCGGGAGACCCAGTACTTC. The chain couples TRBV7-7 to TRBJ2-5; possibly TRBD1 or TRBD2 for D (5 bases each). Germline CDR1 is SSHAT and CDR2 is FNYEAQ (reference sequence). V was cut by 6 bases and J by 5 bases, with 22 bases left in between. The CDR3 is made up of 16 amino acids.